This paragraph reports one T cell receptor (beta chain). Generated by immunoSEQ multiplex PCR, the TCRdb table keeps only in-frame clones and is missing some. In the table there are over 200,000 clones, approximately 90% of which are singletons. The sample comes from a study of blood T cell repertoires in COVID-19. As for the study in general: There were acute and convalescent COVID-19 samples, and they came from the United States, Italy and Spain.

The CDR3 contains 16 residues. Trimming removed 0 bases at V and 7 bases at J, with 15 bases between. Germline V gene data show CDR1 as LGHNA and CDR2 as YSLEER. The material sequenced was peripheral blood. The V and J genes are TRBV4-3 and TRBJ1-4; D possibly corresponds to TRBD1 (6 bases). The source is a man younger than 45 with COVID-19, enrolled during active disease. The CDR3 protein is CASSQEGSRGSEKLFF. The CDR3 DNA reads TGCGCCAGCAGCCAAGAGGGTTCCAGGGGAAGTGAAAAACTGTTTTTT.